This TCR beta chain originates from a study of blood T cell repertoires in COVID-19. About the research overall: Material from acute and convalescent COVID-19 was sourced from the United States, Italy and Spain. T cells, B-cell-depleted T cells, or PBMCs supplied cDNA or gDNA.

Which cohort a participant joined came from the clinical history participants gave. The V gene's germline CDR1 is SGHRS and CDR2 YFSETQ. V lost 4 bases to trimming and J lost 6 bases, with 13 bases between them. The CDR3 covers 13 residues. This clone was observed once. Profiling relied on immunoSEQ multiplex PCR, and the TCRdb table lists in-frame clones only, not all of them. Among some 220,000 clones listed, about nine tenths were seen once. The receptor was derived from a middle-aged woman with acute COVID-19. The sequenced material came from PBMCs or T cells enriched from blood (not recorded which). The V gene is TRBV5-1, the J gene TRBJ1-2; no firm D call. Here the CDR3 reads CASSGGRVNGYTF. The CDR3 DNA sequence: TGCGCCAGCAGCGGAGGGAGGGTTAATGGCTACACCTTC.